This entry lists 22 T cell receptor beta chains sequenced from one sample in a study of tumor-infiltrating lymphocytes in primary liver carcinoma. A primer matching the constant region was used to make TCR beta cDNA from about 500 ng of total RNA. Three nested multiplex PCR rounds of slightly modified ARM-PCR generated TCR beta libraries. Use of TRBV1-TRBV30 forward primers with a C-beta reverse primer characterized the first two PCR rounds, which lasted about 10 cycles each. TCRdb analysed the multiplex PCR reads with MiXCR anew, one entry per CDR3 protein. Of around 210,000 distinct CDR3 sequences listed, 65% were seen once; the top ten hold about 7.1%. RNA was extracted from whole blood without cell sorting, alongside germline DNA. Sample: peripheral blood. The origin of the receptors is a woman in her sixties or seventies with primary liver carcinoma and hepatitis B virus infection.

With regard to this clonotype: A read error may be the cause here, since a much bigger clone is one base away. This chain connects TRBV12-3 or TRBV12-4 to TRBJ1-6, with 7 bases that match TRBD1. CDR3 length: 15 residues. The CDR3 loop is CASNLAGGSNSPLHF. The CDR3 coding sequence is TGTGCCAGCAATTTAGCAGGGGGAAGTAATTCACCCCTCCACTTT.

The sample holds a few counts of this clonotype. This rearrangement joins TRBV1 to TRBJ2-7. TRBV1 is noted as a pseudogene. The CDR3 has 13 residues. The chain's CDR3 is CTSSPGIAYEQYF. CDR3 sequence (DNA): TGCACCAGCAGCCCAGGGATCGCCTACGAGCAGTACTTC.

On this clonotype: One end of the junction does not line up with germline, which may come from a read error. The V and J genes are TRBV28 and TRBJ2-1; 10 nucleotides line up with TRBD2. The germline V gene has CDR1 MDHEN and CDR2 SYDVKM. The CDR3 totals 15 residues. The CDR3 loop reads CASSLPSGGHNEQFF. The CDR3 region has the DNA TGTGCCAGTAGTTTGCCTAGCGGGGGACACAATGAGCAGTTCTTC.

Of note for this clonotype: The CDR3 carries no conserved terminal phenylalanine or tryptophan, so it likely arises from a read error. The DNA is left out, because the CDR3 cannot be placed on it with certainty; the CDR3 is given as TCRdb lists it. The chain links TRBV11-3 to TRBJ2-2; the table's D call TRBD2 went unverified against the DNA. CDR1 SGHNT and CDR2 YENEEA come from the germline V gene. The CDR3 has 15 amino acids, counting both end residues. CDR3 protein: CASSPGTSKTGELFS.

Notes on this clonotype: A much larger clone sits a single nucleotide away, making a read error possible. The chain has TRBV6-5 and TRBJ2-7; maybe TRBD2 (6 bases). V gave up 0 bases and J gave up 3 bases, with 15 bases separating them. Looked up from germline, CDR1 is MNHEY and CDR2 is SVGAGI. CDR3 length: 16 amino acids. The CDR3 sequence is CASSYSFGGWVYEQYF. Here the CDR3 DNA reads TGTGCCAGCAGTTACTCTTTCGGGGGATGGGTCTACGAGCAGTACTTC.

This clonotype showed up just a few times. Given a much more abundant clone one base away, this may be a read error. V and J are TRBV6-5 and TRBJ2-3; D unclear. The germline gives CDR1 MNHEY, CDR2 SVGAGI. The CDR3 runs to 15 residues. This CDR3 reads CAISYSELHTDTQYF. The DNA for the CDR3 is TGTGCCATCAGTTACTCGGAATTACACACAGATACGCAGTATTTT.

Concerning this clonotype itself: It is likely a read error, because the conserved phenylalanine at the end of the CDR3 is missing. V and J are TRBV6-5 and TRBJ2-3, with D possibly TRBD1 on 7 matching bases. Trimming removed 7 bases at V and 6 bases at J, with 17 bases between. The germline V gene encodes CDR1 MNHEY and CDR2 SVGAGI. The CDR3 sequence is 14 residues long. CDR3 bases: TGTGCCAGCAACTGGAGGGGGCGGTCGGATACGCAGTATTTA. Translated, it gives CASNWRGRSDTQYL.

The chain uses TRBV28 and TRBJ1-3; D not certain. V lost 6 bases to trimming and J lost 4 bases, with 22 bases between them. The CDR3 consists of 17 residues. CDR1 is MDHEN and CDR2 is SYDVKM in the germline V gene. CDR3: CASSPRRGGFRGNTIYF. The CDR3 nucleotides are TGTGCCAGCAGCCCAAGGCGGGGAGGATTTAGGGGAAACACCATATATTTT.

Notes on this clonotype: At one of its ends the junction is not consistent with the germline gene, which may arise from a read error. The chain recombines TRBV6-1 with TRBJ1-1, with D unclear. The CDR3 length is 14 residues. CDR1 is MNHNS and CDR2 is SASEGT in the germline V gene. The CDR3 bases are TGTGCCAGCAGGAAATGGGGAGTTGACACTGAAGCTTTCTTC. This codes for CASRKWGVDTEAFF.

This clonotype was seen more than once but under ten times. The chain employs TRBV7-9 and TRBJ2-2; possibly TRBD1 for D (5 bases). The CDR3 consists of 18 residues. CDR1 is SEHNR, CDR2 FQNEAQ, per germline (reference sequence). The V end was cut by 1 base, the J end by 0 bases, with 15 bases between. CDR3 sequence: CASSLVKTANSNTGELFF. For the CDR3, the DNA is TGTGCCAGCAGCTTAGTTAAGACAGCGAATTCGAACACCGGGGAGCTGTTTTTT.

About this clonotype: The junction does not match germline at one end; this may be a read error. The chain couples TRBV11-2 to TRBJ2-1, with 7 bases aligning to TRBD1. The CDR3 length is 15 residues. Germline CDR1 SGHAT, CDR2 FQNNGV. The CDR3 here is CASSFSGTAYNEHFF. For the CDR3, the DNA is TGTGCCAGCAGCTTCTCAGGGACAGCTTATAATGAGCACTTCTTC.

The chain couples TRBV4-2 to TRBJ2-3, with TRBD2 matching over 8 bases. Germline-derived CDR1 and CDR2 are LGHNA and YNFKEQ. With 1 base clipped from V and 2 bases from J, the junction kept 8 bases outside the gene matches. The CDR3 length is 17 residues. The CDR3 here is CASSQVDAGGSTDTQYF. For the CDR3, the DNA is TGTGCCAGCAGCCAAGTCGATGCGGGAGGTTCCACAGATACGCAGTATTTT.

With regard to this clonotype: A junction boundary mismatches the germline segment, possibly from a read error. The chain combines TRBV5-6 with TRBJ1-2; D gene ambiguous. The CDR3 covers 15 residues. The germline gives CDR1 SGHDT, CDR2 YYEEEE. The CDR3 spells CSSSLVGGLPDGYTF. DNA for the CDR3: TGTTCCAGCAGCTTGGTCGGAGGGCTTCCGGACGGCTACACCTTC.

Comments on this clonotype: Given a much more abundant clone one base away, this may be a read error. The chain recombines TRBV11-2 with TRBJ2-3; possibly TRBD2 for D (6 bases). The CDR3 has 14 amino acids. CDR1 is SGHAT and CDR2 is FQNNGV in the germline V gene. V was shortened by 8 bases and J by 5 bases, with 17 bases between the two germline ends. The CDR3 sequence: CASVRTTRGDTQYF. The CDR3 DNA is TGTGCCAGCGTCAGGACTACCCGAGGAGATACGCAGTATTTT.

In its sample, this clonotype was seen once. Since a much larger clone is just one base distant, this may be a read error. The chain employs TRBV12-3 or TRBV12-4 and TRBJ2-5; 8 bases align to TRBD2. The V gene end was trimmed by 8 bases and the J gene end by 7 bases; junction bases not matched to a gene: 15. There are 15 residues in the CDR3. The CDR3 loop reads CASVPGTRGKGTQYF. The CDR3 DNA follows: TGTGCCAGCGTCCCCGGGACTAGGGGGAAGGGGACCCAGTACTTC.

As concerns this clonotype: A much more abundant neighbour one base away suggests this may be a read error. V usage is TRBV12-3 or TRBV12-4 and J usage is TRBJ1-1; tentative D call: TRBD1 (5 bases). This CDR3 has 13 residues. The CDR3: CTSSLGPGTEAFF. The CDR3, as DNA: TGTACCAGCAGTTTGGGGCCCGGCACTGAAGCTTTCTTT.

As to this clonotype: A read error may explain this, as a much larger clone is one base away. V is TRBV12-3 or TRBV12-4 and J is TRBJ1-4, with D hard to call. V lost 5 bases and J 8 bases, leaving 12 bases between the germline ends. The CDR3 is made up of 13 amino acids. CDR3 region: CASSRISGEKLFF. In nucleotides, the CDR3 is TGTGCCAGCAGTAGGATTTCGGGCGAAAAACTGTTTTTT.

This clonotype was observed once. Because the CDR3 is missing its conserved closing phenylalanine or tryptophan, this is likely a read error. The CDR3 DNA sequence: TGTGCCAGCAGCTTCTCTAATCAGCCCCAGCATCTT. It specifies CASSFSNQPQHL. The rearrangement uses TRBV5-6 and TRBJ1-5; D gene ambiguous. Germline values: CDR1 SGHDT, CDR2 YYEEEE. The CDR3 contains 12 residues. Deletions cut 2 bases from V and 4 bases from J, with 4 bases between.

Many counts were recorded for this clonotype. V gene TRBV12-3 or TRBV12-4 combines with J gene TRBJ2-6; TRBD1 matches at 7 bases. V was clipped by 2 bases and J by 0 bases; unmatched bases: 4. CDR3 size: 17 residues. The CDR3 DNA reads TGTGCCAGCAGTTTAAGGACAGGCAGCTCTGGGGCCAACGTCCTGACTTTC. Amino acid sequence: CASSLRTGSSGANVLTF.

This clonotype is classed as large. CDR3 sequence (DNA): TGTGCCAGCAGCTTAGATAGGGGACTAGTTCCCGAGCAGTACTTC. Its translation: CASSLDRGLVPEQYF. The rearrangement joins TRBV11-2 to TRBJ2-7, with 8 bases aligning to TRBD2. The trim removed 0 bases at V and 6 bases at J, leaving 7 bases unmatched. CDR1 is SGHAT, CDR2 FQNNGV, per germline. CDR3 length: 15 residues.

Notes on this clonotype: A much larger clonotype is one base distant, so this may be a read error. The chain carries TRBV5-6 and TRBJ2-2; TRBD1 might be the D (6 bases). Germline V gene sequence: CDR1 SGHDT, CDR2 YYEEEE. The CDR3 contains 12 residues. The DNA for the CDR3 is TGTGCCAGCAGCACAGGGACCGGGGAGCTGCTTTTT. Amino acid sequence: CASSTGTGELLF.

This clonotype turned up a few times. The V call is TRBV5-1, the J call TRBJ2-2, with D possibly being TRBD1 or TRBD2 (6 bases each). CDR3 length: 16 residues. Germline V gene lookup returns CDR1 SGHRS and CDR2 YFSETQ. V dropped 6 bases and J dropped 1 base, with 16 bases sitting between them. Here the CDR3 DNA reads TGCGCCAGCACCCCCCCGGGGGCCATGAACACCGGGGAGCTGTTTTTT. This encodes CASTPPGAMNTGELFF.